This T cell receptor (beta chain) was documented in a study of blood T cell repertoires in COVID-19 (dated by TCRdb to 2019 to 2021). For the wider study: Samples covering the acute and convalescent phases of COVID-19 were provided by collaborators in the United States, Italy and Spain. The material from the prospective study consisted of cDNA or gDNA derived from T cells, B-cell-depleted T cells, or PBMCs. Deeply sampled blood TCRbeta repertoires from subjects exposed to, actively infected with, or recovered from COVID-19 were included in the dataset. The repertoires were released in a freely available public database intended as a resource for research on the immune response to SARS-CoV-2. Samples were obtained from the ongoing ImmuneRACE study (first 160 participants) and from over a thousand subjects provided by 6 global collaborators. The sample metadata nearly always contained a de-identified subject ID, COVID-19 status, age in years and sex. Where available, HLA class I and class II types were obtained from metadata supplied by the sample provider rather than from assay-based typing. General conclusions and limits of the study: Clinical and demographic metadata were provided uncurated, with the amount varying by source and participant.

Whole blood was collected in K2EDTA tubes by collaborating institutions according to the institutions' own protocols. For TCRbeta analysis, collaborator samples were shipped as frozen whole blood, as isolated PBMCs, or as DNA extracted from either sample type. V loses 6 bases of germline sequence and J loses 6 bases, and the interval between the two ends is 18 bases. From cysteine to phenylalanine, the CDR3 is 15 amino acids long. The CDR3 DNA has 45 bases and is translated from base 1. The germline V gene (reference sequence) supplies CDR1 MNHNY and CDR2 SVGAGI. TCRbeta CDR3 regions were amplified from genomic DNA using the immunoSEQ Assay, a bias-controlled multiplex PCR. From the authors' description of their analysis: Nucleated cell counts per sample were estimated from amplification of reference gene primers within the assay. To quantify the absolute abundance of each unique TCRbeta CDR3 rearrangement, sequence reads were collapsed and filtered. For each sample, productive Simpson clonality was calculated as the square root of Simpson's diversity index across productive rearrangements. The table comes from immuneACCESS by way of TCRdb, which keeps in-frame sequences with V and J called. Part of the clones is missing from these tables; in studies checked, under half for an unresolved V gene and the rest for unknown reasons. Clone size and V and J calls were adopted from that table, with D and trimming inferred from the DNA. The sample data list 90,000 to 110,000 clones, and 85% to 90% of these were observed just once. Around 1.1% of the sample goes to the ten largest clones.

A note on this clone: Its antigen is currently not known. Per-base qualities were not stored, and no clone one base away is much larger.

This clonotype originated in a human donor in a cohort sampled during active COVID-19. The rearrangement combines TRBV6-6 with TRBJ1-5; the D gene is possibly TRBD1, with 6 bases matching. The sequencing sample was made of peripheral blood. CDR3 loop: CASRAGAGAPQPQHF. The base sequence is TGTGCCAGCAGGGCCGGAGCAGGGGCCCCTCAGCCCCAGCATTTT.